The 26 T cell receptor delta chains in this list originate from one sample, sequenced in a study of gamma-delta T cells after stem cell transplantation. TCRdb reanalyzed the RT-PCR reads using CATT. The profile shows 2,000 to 2,500 delta-chain clones, about 1.9% of them singletons. Sequences were obtained from gamma-delta T cells. These receptors were collected from a human donor. It is not recorded whose cells these are; they may come from a transplant donor.

A note on this clone: The amino acid sequence in TCRdb belongs to a much larger clone and departs from this DNA's translation at residue 4, likely a sequencing read error; the sequence shown is translated from the DNA. The chain employs TRDV2 and TRDJ1; D may be TRDD3 (6 bases). In germline, CDR1 is GEAIGNYY, CDR2 EKD. There are 15 residues in the CDR3. The CDR3 region is CACGTVGDGNDKLIF. The CDR3 DNA sequence: TGTGCCTGTGGCACCGTTGGGGATGGAAACGATAAACTCATCTTT.

This clone showed up just a few times. Since a far larger clone is one base different, this is likely a read error. Additional DNA sequences in this sample encode the identical CDR3. The genes are TRDV2 and TRDJ1; no clear D. The CDR3 runs to 15 residues. V lost 6 bases and J 4 bases, leaving 20 bases between the germline ends. In germline, CDR1 is GEAIGNYY, CDR2 EKD. CDR3 nucleotides: TGTGCCTGTATCCTTGTACCCGGCGAGGACGATAAACTCATCTTT. Amino acids: CACILVPGEDDKLIF.

Points on this clone: This may be a read error, as it is one base from a much larger clone. The chain recombines TRDV2 with TRDJ1, with 13 bases that match TRDD3. V lost 5 bases and J lost 4; bases outside the gene matches: 33. This CDR3 is 24 amino acids long. Germline V gene lookup returns CDR1 GEAIGNYY and CDR2 EKD. For the CDR3, the DNA is TGTGCCTGTGGCAAATTACTACAACCTATTCCCAATCCCGTACTGGGGGATACGGTCGATAAACTCATCTTT. This gives the protein CACGKLLQPIPNPVLGDTVDKLIF.

Remarks on this clone: A far larger clone is a single base away, which makes a read error likely. At the DNA level, this CDR3 is encoded by other sequences in the same sample as well. In DNA, the CDR3 is TGTGCCTGTGACACAATGGGGGATACGCATGGGGAGCTCATCTTT. Translated: CACDTMGDTHGELIF. The chain combines TRDV2 with TRDJ1; 11 bases line up with TRDD3. Germline V gene sequence: CDR1 GEAIGNYY, CDR2 EKD. The trim removed 1 base at V and 11 bases at J, leaving 11 bases unmatched. The CDR3 length is 15 residues.

This clone has only a few counts. For this DNA, TCRdb reports the protein of a much larger clone, which diverges at residue 5, most likely from a read error; the protein presented here is translated directly from the DNA. The rearrangement joins TRDV2 to TRDJ1, with 12 bases lining up with TRDD3. CDR1 GEAIGNYY and CDR2 EKD come from the germline V gene. The CDR3 has 19 amino acids. Trimming removed 2 bases from V and 1 base from J; junction bases left unmatched: 13. The CDR3 coding sequence is TGTGCCTGTGACAATGTACTGGGGGATACTGAGTCCGGCACCGATAAACTCATCTTT. It codes for CACDNVLGDTESGTDKLIF.

The chain joins TRDV2 to TRDJ1, with 13 bases fitting TRDD3. The CDR3 is 19 residues long. Germline V gene data show CDR1 as GEAIGNYY and CDR2 as EKD. With 1 base clipped from V and 0 bases from J, the junction kept 10 bases outside the gene matches. The CDR3 spells CACDTLRTGGYGDTDKLIF. The CDR3, as DNA: TGTGCCTGTGACACTCTCCGTACTGGGGGATACGGGGACACCGATAAACTCATCTTT.

This clone occurred a few times. A far larger clone is one base from this, pointing to a likely read error. Within the sample, other DNA sequences also encode this same CDR3. V gene TRDV2 combines with J gene TRDJ1, with 7 bases aligning to TRDD3. Germline CDR1 and CDR2: GEAIGNYY and EKD. The CDR3 runs 16 residues. CDR3 sequence (DNA): TGTGCCTGTGAAGTACTGGGGATCCCCCAGGGCGATAAACTCATTTTT. This gives the protein CACEVLGIPQGDKLIF.

In the case of this clone: TCRdb's entry gives the protein of a much larger clone, which mismatches this DNA's translation at residue 3, likely from a read error; the protein reported here is translated from the DNA. CDR3 sequence: CAYAGLGDYTDKLIF. The CDR3 DNA is TGTGCCTATGCCGGTCTGGGGGACTACACCGATAAACTCATCTTT. This chain uses TRDV2 with TRDJ1; 8 positions agree with TRDD3. This CDR3 contains 15 residues. The ends lost 8 bases at V and 0 bases at J; junction bases unmatched: 10. Germline values: CDR1 GEAIGNYY, CDR2 EKD.

A few counts support this clone. The V call is TRDV2, the J call TRDJ1; 7 bases map to TRDD3. CDR3 length equals 15 residues. Per germline, CDR1 GEAIGNYY and CDR2 EKD. The trim removed 1 base at V and 0 bases at J, leaving 4 bases unmatched. DNA of the CDR3: TGTGCCTGTGACACTATGGGGGAGTACACCGATAAACTCATCTTT. It specifies CACDTMGEYTDKLIF.

As concerns this clone: A far larger clone lies a single base away; this is likely a read error. Additional DNA sequences in this sample encode the identical CDR3. The CDR3 protein is CACDTVGDTYPDKLIF. In nucleotides, the CDR3 is TGTGCCTGTGACACAGTGGGGGATACTTACCCCGATAAACTCATCTTT. This sequence joins TRDV2 and TRDJ1; 10 nucleotides line up with TRDD3. This CDR3 region has 16 residues. V gave up 1 base and J gave up 3 bases; unmatched junction bases: 7. Per the germline V gene, CDR1 is GEAIGNYY and CDR2 is EKD.

Relative to its sample, this clone is large (0.1 to 1%). This chain joins TRDV2 and TRDJ3; a weak D match, TRDD3 (5 bases). The CDR3 is 19 residues long. The V gene's germline CDR1 is GEAIGNYY and CDR2 EKD. With 0 bases removed from V and 0 bases from J, the gap between germline ends came to 14 bases. The CDR3 here is CACDTVLWGSSWDTRQMFF. In nucleotides, the CDR3 is TGTGCCTGTGACACCGTTCTTTGGGGAAGCTCCTGGGACACCCGACAGATGTTTTTC.

As regards this clone: Since a far larger clone is one base different, this is likely a read error. Other DNA sequences within the sample encode an identical CDR3. The chain combines TRDV2 with TRDJ1; D might be TRDD3 (6 bases). CDR3 length equals 15 residues. Germline assignment: CDR1 GEAIGNYY and CDR2 EKD. The CDR3 protein is CACDTVGDGNDKLIF. As DNA, the CDR3 is TGTGCCTGTGACACCGTTGGGGATGGAAACGATAAGCTCATCTTT.

The rearrangement uses TRDV2 and TRDJ1, with 11 bases lining up with TRDD3. Unmatched junction bases numbered 22, after V lost 1 base and J lost 1 base. Germline CDR1 and CDR2: GEAIGNYY and EKD. The CDR3 totals 22 residues. The CDR3 coding sequence is TGTGCCTGTGACACTGTTTTTCTTTCTTCCGTACTGGGGGATAAGGCCACCGATAAACTCATCTTT. Its protein product is CACDTVFLSSVLGDKATDKLIF.

This clone was seen only a few times. The protein that TCRdb holds for this DNA derives from a much larger clone and differs from the translated DNA at residue 16, which likely indicates a read error; the protein shown here is translated from the DNA. V gene TRDV2 combines with J gene TRDJ1; TRDD3 agrees at 7 bases. In germline, CDR1 is GEAIGNYY, CDR2 EKD. CDR3 length equals 19 residues. CDR3 in amino acids: CACDTVVTNGLGDTDNLIF. The CDR3 DNA reads as TGTGCCTGTGACACCGTGGTTACGAATGGGTTGGGGGACACCGATAACCTCATCTTT.

In this sample, this clone turned up a few times. TCRdb's protein for this DNA is that of a much larger clone and differs from the translation at residue 11, likely a read error; the protein shown is the DNA translation. The gene calls are TRDV2 and TRDJ1; a possible D gene is TRDD3 (6 bases). V was shortened by 1 base and J by 2 bases, with 19 bases between the two germline ends. CDR1 GEAIGNYY and CDR2 EKD come from the germline V gene. This CDR3 spans 17 amino acids. The CDR3 DNA reads as TGTGCCTGTGACACACTACTGGGAGAGGGCCAAACCGATAAACTCATCTTT. Residues: CACDTLLGEGQTDKLIF.

Only a few counts were recorded for this clone. The rearrangement joins TRDV2 to TRDJ1, with 7 bases matching TRDD3. Germline CDR1 GEAIGNYY, CDR2 EKD. This CDR3 is 17 amino acids long. J gave up 6 bases and V 0 bases, and 15 bases lay outside the gene matches. The CDR3 reads CACDTVVGDKNGHKLIF. In nucleotides, the CDR3 is TGTGCCTGTGACACCGTTGTTGGGGATAAAAATGGCCATAAACTCATCTTT.

This clone has a handful of counts. The protein held in TCRdb is that of a much larger clone and does not match this DNA's translation at residue 9, likely because of a read error; the protein shown is translated from the DNA. The chain uses TRDV2 and TRDJ3; 7 bases agree with TRDD3. Trimming removed 0 bases from V and 0 bases from J; junction bases left unmatched: 7. Germline V gives CDR1 GEAIGNYY, CDR2 EKD. The length of the CDR3 is 19 residues. The DNA of the CDR3 is TGTGCCTGTGACACCGTTGGGGGAGGGAGCTCCTGGGACACCCGACAGATGTTTTTC. Its translation is CACDTVGGGSSWDTRQMFF.

Of note for this clone: This DNA translates differently at residue 16 from the TCRdb protein, which is that of a much larger clone; a read error is likely, and the protein shown is the DNA's own translation. V gene TRDV2 combines with J gene TRDJ1; 7 bases align to TRDD2. The CDR3 totals 19 residues. Germline values: CDR1 GEAIGNYY, CDR2 EKD. In DNA, the CDR3 is TGTGCCTGTGAGGGGCTTTCCTACGAAGCGGGGCCACGCACCGATGAACTCATCTTT. Its protein product is CACEGLSYEAGPRTDELIF.

Within the sample, this clone is large. The sample carries other DNA sequences with the same CDR3. The CDR3 is CACDTAERYTDKLIF. CDR3 nucleotides: TGTGCCTGTGACACCGCTGAGCGGTACACCGATAAACTCATCTTT. The chain joins TRDV2 to TRDJ1; no reliable D call. CDR3 length: 15 residues. Trimming removed 0 bases from V and 0 bases from J, with 10 bases in between. CDR1 and CDR2 (germline): GEAIGNYY, EKD.

Comment on this clone: TCRdb's protein for this DNA is that of a much larger clone and differs from the translation at residue 13, likely a read error; the protein shown is the DNA translation. The chain couples TRDV2 to TRDJ1; TRDD3 matches at 9 bases. Germline V gene lookup returns CDR1 GEAIGNYY and CDR2 EKD. This CDR3 is built from 17 residues. CDR3 coding DNA: TGTGCCTGTGACACTATCTTACTGGGGGACCTCACCGGTAAACTCATCTTT. Amino acids: CACDTILLGDLTGKLIF.

For this clone: A read error likely explains why the TCRdb protein, taken from a much larger clone, differs from this DNA's translation at residue 13; the protein shown is translated from the DNA. This chain uses TRDV2 with TRDJ3; maybe TRDD3 (6 bases). Germline-derived CDR1 and CDR2 are GEAIGNYY and EKD. The CDR3 covers 19 residues. The CDR3 loop is CACDTVLWGSSWGTRQMFF. In nucleotides, the CDR3 is TGTGCCTGTGACACCGTTCTTTGGGGAAGCTCCTGGGGCACCCGACAGATGTTTTTC.

This rearrangement joins TRDV2 to TRDJ1; TRDD3 aligns across 13 bases. CDR1 GEAIGNYY and CDR2 EKD come from the germline V gene. V lost 1 base and J lost 4; bases outside the gene matches: 8. The CDR3 has 17 residues. CDR3 nucleotide sequence: TGTGCCTGTGACACTTTATCACTGGGGGATACGGGCGATAAACTCATCTTT. Translation: CACDTLSLGDTGDKLIF.

Only a few counts were recorded for this clone. A far larger clone is only one base removed, so a read error is likely. This same CDR3 is encoded by further DNA sequences in the sample. This chain connects TRDV2 to TRDJ1, with 11 bases matching TRDD3. Germline V gene data show CDR1 as GEAIGNYY and CDR2 as EKD. This CDR3 has 18 residues. V lost 3 bases, J lost 0 bases, and 11 bases stayed unmatched. CDR3 region: CACDPLRLGDTNTDKLIF. DNA for the CDR3: TGTGCCTGTGACCCCCTCCGGCTGGGGGATACTAACACCGATAAACTCATCTTT.

Comment on this clone: TCRdb's protein for this DNA is that of a much larger clone and differs from the translation at residue 13, likely a read error; the protein shown is the DNA translation. This chain links TRDV2 with TRDJ1; 13 positions agree with TRDD3. The CDR3 loop spans 16 amino acids. Germline assignment: CDR1 GEAIGNYY and CDR2 EKD. The CDR3 DNA follows: TGTGCCTGTGACACGGTACTGGGGGATACGATCGATAACCTCATCTTT. Translating gives CACDTVLGDTIDNLIF.

This clone was found a few times. The protein held in TCRdb is that of a much larger clone and does not match this DNA's translation at residue 4, likely because of a read error; the protein shown is translated from the DNA. The chain uses TRDV2 and TRDJ1; 13 bases fit TRDD3. CDR1 is GEAIGNYY, CDR2 EKD, per germline. The V segment lost 6 bases and the J segment 0 bases; nucleotides outside the gene matches: 18. The CDR3 runs 20 residues. CDR3 nucleotides: TGTGCCTGTAACGCCTTACTGGGGGATACGCAAGGGCCCTACACCGATAAACTCATCTTT. It translates to CACNALLGDTQGPYTDKLIF.

This clone occurred a few times. This may come from a read error, since a much larger clone is one base off. Other nucleotide sequences in the sample specify the same CDR3. V gene TRDV1 combines with J gene TRDJ1; possible D gene TRDD3, 5 bases. The CDR3 has 16 amino acids. CDR1 is TSWWSYY, CDR2 QGS, per germline. The CDR3 is CALGEAPLGDTDKLIF. Here the CDR3 DNA reads TGTGCTCTTGGGGAGGCACCTCTAGGGGACACCGATAAGCTCATCTTT.